One and the same sample provided the 21 T cell receptor beta chains below, sequenced in a study of glioma-infiltrating T cells. TCR alpha and beta CDR3 regions were amplified from RNA using iRepertoire nested multiplex PCR. Each CDR3 protein gets one entry after TCRdb re-called the multiplex PCR reads with MiXCR. The data contain 300,000 to 450,000 distinct CDR3 sequences, approximately 42% of them singletons. Sequencing input: glioma tissue, nonneoplastic brain tissue, or PBMCs (not recorded which). All receptors come from a human donor with low-grade glioma or glioblastoma, undergoing nonglioma brain surgery, or in good health (not recorded which).

The V and J genes are TRBV6-2 or TRBV6-3 and TRBJ1-1, with D tentatively TRBD1 (6 bases). There are 14 residues in the CDR3. Germline CDR1 is MNHEY and CDR2 is SVGEGT. The V end lost 5 bases, the J end lost 4 bases, and 14 bases lay between the germline ends. CDR3 sequence: CASSKTTGRTEAFF. CDR3 bases: TGTGCCAGCAGTAAGACAACAGGGCGCACTGAAGCTTTCTTT.

This clonotype has just a few counts. CDR3 DNA sequence: TGTGCCAGCAGCCCCAAGACTAGCGGGAGGCCAAGCTCCTACGAGCAGTACTTC. Encoded protein: CASSPKTSGRPSSYEQYF. The J gene is TRBJ2-7, the V gene TRBV3-1; 13 nucleotides align to TRBD2. V gave up 4 bases and J gave up 0 bases; unmatched junction bases: 9. Germline CDR1 reads LGHDT; CDR2 reads YNNKEL (reference sequence). This CDR3 has 18 residues.

In regard to this clonotype: One end of the junction is discordant with germline, which a read error may explain. V and J are TRBV27 and TRBJ2-7; 8 nucleotides match TRBD2. Germline values: CDR1 MNHEY, CDR2 SMNVEV (reference sequence). The CDR3 is 17 amino acids. CDR3 region: CASNPSAGGPGIYEQYF. For the CDR3, the DNA is TGTGCCAGCAATCCCTCCGCGGGGGGTCCGGGGATATACGAGCAGTACTTT.

The chain joins TRBV12-3 or TRBV12-4 to TRBJ2-7; TRBD1 aligns across 7 bases. The trim removed 2 bases at V and 3 bases at J, leaving 7 bases unmatched. This CDR3 contains 15 residues. The DNA for the CDR3 is TGTGCCAGCAGTTTATATGGGACAGTAAACTACGAGCAGTACTTC. It specifies CASSLYGTVNYEQYF.

The sample holds a few counts of this clonotype. CDR3 DNA sequence: TGTGCCAGCAGTTACGGCTTACAGGATTTCACAGATACGCAGTATTTT. Translation gives CASSYGLQDFTDTQYF. This rearrangement joins TRBV6-2 or TRBV6-3 to TRBJ2-3; possibly TRBD1 for D (5 bases). Germline lookup yields CDR1 MNHEY and CDR2 SVGEGT. The CDR3 covers 16 residues. Trimming left V 2 bases short and J 2 bases short, with 14 bases between.

CDR3: CASSQWMNTEAFF. CDR3 nucleotides: TGTGCCAGTAGCCAGTGGATGAACACTGAAGCTTTCTTT. J is TRBJ1-1 and V is TRBV19; D call uncertain. The V end lost 6 bases, the J end lost 0 bases, and 8 bases lay between the germline ends. Germline values: CDR1 LNHDA, CDR2 SQIVND (reference sequence). There are 13 residues in the CDR3.

This clonotype was observed a handful of times. The V call is TRBV20-1, the J call TRBJ1-1; TRBD1 is a possible D gene (6 bases). The CDR3 has 16 amino acids. Between the trimmed V and J ends, which lost 0 bases and 4 bases, there was a span of 18 bases. The germline V gene has CDR1 DFQATT and CDR2 SNEGSKA (reference sequence). The CDR3 nucleotides are TGCAGTGCTAGAGATCTCGGCAGGGGTCTCGGCACTGAAGCTTTCTTT. This translates into CSARDLGRGLGTEAFF.

This clonotype was recorded a few times. The chain links TRBV4-1 to TRBJ2-2; 12 nucleotides align to TRBD2. In germline, CDR1 is MGHRA, CDR2 YSYEKL. V gave up 4 bases and J gave up 2 bases; unmatched junction bases: 5. The CDR3 has 17 amino acids. CDR3 amino acids: CASSRGLAGTNTGELFF. DNA for the CDR3: TGCGCCAGCAGCCGCGGACTAGCGGGAACCAACACCGGGGAGCTGTTTTTT.

The rearrangement links TRBV19 to TRBJ1-5; no definite D call. The CDR3 is 14 residues long. Germline assignment: CDR1 LNHDA and CDR2 SQIVND (reference sequence). The V gene lost 5 bases and the J gene lost 0 bases, with 8 bases spanning the gap. The chain's CDR3 is CASSSHISNQPQHF. In DNA, the CDR3 is TGTGCCAGTAGTTCTCATATTAGCAATCAGCCCCAGCATTTT.

Concerning this clonotype: Being one base from a much bigger clone, this may be a read error. The V call is TRBV27, the J call TRBJ2-1, with TRBD1 identical over 7 bases. CDR3 length: 15 residues. After removal of 7 bases from V and 3 bases from J, the junction contained 9 bases not matched to a gene. The germline CDR1 and CDR2 sequences are MNHEY and SMNVEV (reference sequence). The CDR3 bases are TGTGCCAGCACCCCGGGACAGCACCACTACAATGAGCAGTTCTTC. It is translated as CASTPGQHHYNEQFF.

This chain links TRBV14 with TRBJ2-1; no firm D call. V was clipped by 0 bases and J by 0 bases, with 6 bases between them. Per germline, CDR1 SGHDN and CDR2 FVKESK. The CDR3 loop spans 15 amino acids. The CDR3 DNA sequence: TGTGCCAGCAGCCAAGAGTGGGTCTCCTACAATGAGCAGTTCTTC. Translating it yields CASSQEWVSYNEQFF.

The genes are TRBV29-1 and TRBJ2-1; 9 bases align to TRBD2. The V gene's germline CDR1 is SQVTM and CDR2 ANQGSEA. CDR3 size: 14 residues. V was pared by 7 bases and J by 7 bases, with 11 bases of the junction left unmatched. The CDR3 DNA reads TGCAGCGCTGGGCGAGCGGGAGGTATAAATGAGCAGTTCTTC. As protein: CSAGRAGGINEQFF.

This clonotype was detected many times. The chain couples TRBV2 to TRBJ1-6; D uncertain. Germline V lookup: CDR1 SNHLY, CDR2 FYNNEI. The CDR3 is 13 residues long. V dropped 4 bases and J dropped 8 bases, with 9 bases sitting between them. CDR3 loop: CASSAPGYSPLHF. The CDR3 nucleotides are TGTGCCAGCAGTGCCCCGGGATATTCACCCCTCCACTTT.

The gene calls are TRBV29-1 and TRBJ2-1; D call uncertain. This CDR3 comprises 15 residues. Germline V gene sequence: CDR1 SQVTM, CDR2 ANQGSEA. V shed 8 bases and J shed 0 bases, with 17 bases lying between them. For the CDR3, the DNA is TGCAGCCTTACCCCCCCGATGAGCTCCTACAATGAGCAGTTCTTC. Translated: CSLTPPMSSYNEQFF.

The V call is TRBV28, the J call TRBJ1-6, with D perhaps TRBD1 (6 bases). CDR3 length: 14 residues. V was clipped by 3 bases and J by 10 bases, with 13 bases between them. From germline, CDR1 is MDHEN and CDR2 SYDVKM. The CDR3 region has the DNA TGTGCCAGCAGTTTTCAGGGGTCAGGATCACCCCTCCACTTT. Residues: CASSFQGSGSPLHF. Looking up the rest from reference TRBV28 and TRBJ1-6 gives the full variable domain: DVKVTQSSRYLVKRTGEKVFLECVQDMDHENMFWYRQDPGLGLRLIYFSYDVKMKEKGDIPEGYSVSREKKERFSLILESASTNQTSMYLCASSFQGSGSPLHFGNGTRLTVT.

This chain links TRBV4-1 with TRBJ2-7; D remains unclear. The V end was cut by 1 base, the J end by 0 bases, with 13 bases between. The CDR3 length is 16 residues. In germline, CDR1 is MGHRA, CDR2 YSYEKL. The DNA for the CDR3 is TGCGCCAGCAGCCAAGGCCCCCCCGGGCCCTCCTACGAGCAGTACTTC. Protein sequence: CASSQGPPGPSYEQYF.

This clonotype was seen more than once but under ten times. The chain combines TRBV20-1 with TRBJ2-1; 13 bases match TRBD2. The V and J ends lost 4 bases and 8 bases, in that order; junction bases with no gene match: 8. The CDR3 runs to 15 residues. Looked up from germline, CDR1 is DFQATT and CDR2 is SNEGSKA (reference sequence). CDR3 DNA: TGCAGTGCTATAAGACTAGCGGGAGGAGTAGATGAGCAGTTCTTC. This encodes CSAIRLAGGVDEQFF.

The genes are TRBV29-1 and TRBJ2-1; tentatively, D is TRBD1 or TRBD2 (5 bases each). The germline CDR1 and CDR2 sequences are SQVTM and ANQGSEA. V was shortened by 7 bases and J by 0 bases, with 13 bases between the two germline ends. This CDR3 is 14 amino acids long. The CDR3 nucleotides are TGCAGCGCTGGGGGTGGGGTCTCCTACAATGAGCAGTTCTTC. The encoded protein is CSAGGGVSYNEQFF.

This clonotype was seen many times. This rearrangement joins TRBV15 to TRBJ1-2; D is perhaps TRBD1 (5 bases). CDR3 length: 17 residues. Germline V CDR1 and CDR2: LNHNV, YYDKDF (reference sequence). V dropped 0 bases and J dropped 4 bases, with 18 bases sitting between them. The CDR3 nucleotides are TGTGCCACCAGCAGAGATTCCCATGCAGGGAAGGGCTATGGCTACACCTTC. It specifies CATSRDSHAGKGYGYTF. The variable domain in full, completed from reference TRBV15 and TRBJ1-2, reads DAMVIQNPRYQVTQFGKPVTLSCSQTLNHNVMYWYQQKSSQAPKLLFHYYDKDFNNEADTPDNFQSRRPNTSFCFLDIRSPGLGDTAMYLCATSRDSHAGKGYGYTFGSGTRLTVV.

A note on this clonotype: This sequence may be a read error, since a much larger clone differs from it by one base. This chain connects TRBV6-1 to TRBJ2-7; D is unclear. The CDR3 extends over 12 amino acids. Germline CDR1 MNHNS, CDR2 SASEGT. For the CDR3, the DNA is TGTGCCAGCAGACCGGGCACGCGCGAGCATTACTTC. This encodes CASRPGTREHYF.

The chain uses TRBV20-1 and TRBJ2-2, with 8 bases fitting TRBD2. The germline gives CDR1 DFQATT, CDR2 SNEGSKA (reference sequence). The ends lost 2 bases at V and 5 bases at J; junction bases unmatched: 7. CDR3 length: 15 residues. The CDR3 protein is CSARPSGSGTGELFF. In DNA, the CDR3 is TGCAGTGCTAGACCGAGCGGGAGTGGTACCGGGGAGCTGTTTTTT.